The 17 T cell receptor beta chains listed next were all sequenced from one sample in a study of blood T cell repertoires in COVID-19. Clones were sequenced by immunoSEQ multiplex PCR, and TCRdb holds only the in-frame ones, with some missing. Among about 100,000 clones listed, 70% to 80% were seen once. Sequencing input: peripheral blood. The receptors originated from a woman aged 70 to 79 with acute or convalescent COVID-19.

The chain employs TRBV11-3 and TRBJ2-3, with TRBD2 as a possible D gene (6 bases). Trimming removed 5 bases from V and 9 bases from J, with 18 bases in between. The CDR3 extends over 14 amino acids. Germline V CDR1 and CDR2: SGHNT, YENEEA. CDR3: CASSRGFSGQTQYF. In DNA form, the CDR3 reads TGTGCCAGCAGCCGGGGGTTCTCCGGGCAAACGCAGTATTTT. Full variable domain (missing parts from reference TRBV11-3 and TRBJ2-3): EAGVVQSPRYKIIEKKQPVAFWCNPISGHNTLYWYLQNLGQGPELLIRYENEEAVDDSQLPKDRFSAERLKGVDSTLKIQPAELGDSAVYLCASSRGFSGQTQYFGPGTRLTVL.

V is TRBV9 and J is TRBJ1-1, with a tentative D call TRBD1 (6 bases). The V gene lost 0 bases and the J gene lost 3 bases, with 15 bases spanning the gap. Germline V lookup: CDR1 SGDLS, CDR2 YYNGEE. The CDR3 runs to 16 residues. This CDR3 reads CASSVALQGIDTEAFF. The CDR3 DNA reads TGTGCCAGCAGCGTAGCCTTACAGGGAATCGACACTGAAGCTTTCTTT.

The chain recombines TRBV12-3 or TRBV12-4 with TRBJ1-1, with unresolved D. V was pared by 7 bases and J by 7 bases, with 16 bases between. The CDR3 length is 13 residues. The CDR3 here is CASTPQAQNEAFF. CDR3 sequence (DNA): TGTGCCAGCACCCCACAAGCGCAGAATGAAGCTTTCTTT.

V gene TRBV4-1 combines with J gene TRBJ1-1; D may be TRBD1 (6 bases). Deletions cut 1 base from V and 1 base from J, with 22 bases between. Per the germline V gene, CDR1 is MGHRA and CDR2 is YSYEKL. The CDR3 has 19 amino acids. As DNA, the CDR3 is TGCGCCAGCAGCCAAGCCATTTACCAACAGGGCCGCTCGAACACTGAAGCTTTCTTT. It is translated as CASSQAIYQQGRSNTEAFF.

This sequence joins TRBV19 and TRBJ1-1, with a tentative D call TRBD1 (6 bases). The V end was cut by 5 bases, the J end by 8 bases, with 15 bases between. The CDR3 sequence is 13 residues long. CDR1 and CDR2 (germline): LNHDA, SQIVND (reference sequence). The CDR3: CASSPQTGTEAFF. CDR3 DNA: TGTGCCAGTAGTCCTCAAACCGGGACAGAAGCTTTCTTT.

The chain uses TRBV29-1 and TRBJ1-5, with D possibly TRBD1 on 5 matching bases. Trimming took off 7 bases at V and 5 bases at J, with 21 bases between the two ends. Germline V gene lookup returns CDR1 SQVTM and CDR2 ANQGSEA. The CDR3 spans 15 residues. The CDR3 sequence is CSAQNFPGRDQPQHF. CDR3 bases: TGCAGCGCCCAAAATTTCCCCGGCAGGGATCAGCCCCAGCATTTT.

The chain links TRBV5-8 to TRBJ1-6; no definite D call. Trimming pared 4 bases from V and 10 bases from J, leaving 6 bases between. The length of the CDR3 is 11 residues. Germline CDR1 SGHTS, CDR2 YDEGEE. The CDR3 sequence is CASSDYSPLHF. CDR3 DNA: TGTGCCAGCAGCGACTACTCACCCCTCCACTTT.

This clone was seen just once. The gene calls are TRBV9 and TRBJ1-2; the match to TRBD1 covers 8 bases. The V and J ends lost 0 bases and 8 bases, in that order; junction bases with no gene match: 9. CDR1 SGDLS and CDR2 YYNGEE come from the germline V gene. CDR3 length: 15 residues. The CDR3 protein is CASSVDGQGLRGYTF. The CDR3, as DNA: TGTGCCAGCAGCGTAGACGGACAGGGTCTGAGGGGCTACACCTTC.

The chain carries TRBV25-1 and TRBJ1-4; 8 bases agree with TRBD1. Per germline, CDR1 MGHDK and CDR2 SYGVNS. CDR3 length: 13 residues. V gave up 7 bases and J gave up 5 bases; unmatched junction bases: 3. The CDR3 loop reads CASMDRVNEKLFF. CDR3 in DNA: TGTGCCAGCATGGACAGGGTAAATGAAAAACTGTTTTTT.

This sequence joins TRBV5-4 and TRBJ2-7; the match to TRBD2 covers 9 bases. The trim removed 2 bases at V and 5 bases at J, leaving 8 bases unmatched. Germline CDR1 is SGHNT and CDR2 is YYREEE (reference sequence). CDR3 length: 15 residues. CDR3 nucleotides: TGTGCCAGCAGCTTTGCGGGGGGGCTAATCCACGAGCAGTACTTC. This sequence encodes CASSFAGGLIHEQYF.

This sequence joins TRBV18 and TRBJ2-5; possible D gene TRBD1, 5 bases. In germline, CDR1 is KGHSH, CDR2 LQKENI. Trimming removed 4 bases from V and 0 bases from J, with 9 bases in between. This CDR3 region has 14 residues. The DNA of the CDR3 is TGTGCCAGCTCACTGCAGGGTTACCAAGAGACCCAGTACTTC. This codes for CASSLQGYQETQYF.

This clone was picked up one time. The chain employs TRBV19 and TRBJ1-2; unclear D gene. The CDR3 runs to 14 residues. Trimming removed 2 bases from V and 0 bases from J, with 7 bases in between. CDR1 is LNHDA and CDR2 is SQIVND in the germline V gene (reference sequence). CDR3 nucleotides: TGTGCCAGTAGTATAACTGTCTCTAACTATGGCTACACCTTC. This gives the protein CASSITVSNYGYTF.

V usage is TRBV19 and J usage is TRBJ1-5; D remains unclear. Germline-derived CDR1 and CDR2 are LNHDA and SQIVND (reference sequence). The CDR3 loop spans 14 amino acids. V lost 1 base to trimming and J lost 7 bases, with 11 bases between them. The CDR3 nucleotides read TGTGCCAGTAGTATAGTAGCGGGCGACCAGCCCCAGCATTTT. Translation: CASSIVAGDQPQHF.

The J gene is TRBJ1-6, the V gene TRBV9; a weak D match, TRBD1 (5 bases). Trimming removed 0 bases at V and 8 bases at J, with 9 bases between. There are 14 residues in the CDR3. Germline CDR1 SGDLS, CDR2 YYNGEE. CDR3 in amino acids: CASSVGGTDSPLHF. CDR3 in DNA: TGTGCCAGCAGCGTAGGCGGGACCGATTCACCCCTCCACTTT.

The rearrangement joins TRBV6-5 to TRBJ1-3; D possibly corresponds to TRBD1 (6 bases). The V gene lost 4 bases and the J gene lost 1 base, with 14 bases spanning the gap. The CDR3 totals 16 residues. The germline gives CDR1 MNHEY, CDR2 SVGAGI. CDR3 region: CASSFIQQGSGNTIYF. In nucleotides, the CDR3 is TGTGCCAGCAGTTTCATTCAACAGGGATCTGGAAACACCATATATTTT.

The chain uses TRBV7-9 and TRBJ1-4; D unclear. The CDR3 runs to 15 residues. Deletions cut 5 bases from V and 4 bases from J, with 14 bases between. CDR1 is SEHNR and CDR2 is FQNEAQ in the germline V gene (reference sequence). CDR3 sequence reads: CASSPSIALNEKLFF. Here the CDR3 DNA reads TGTGCCAGCAGCCCGTCAATAGCCCTTAATGAAAAACTGTTTTTT. Together with reference TRBV7-9 and TRBJ1-4, the CDR3 gives the full variable domain: DTGVSQNPRHKITKRGQNVTFRCDPISEHNRLYWYRQTLGQGPEFLTYFQNEAQLEKSRLLSDRFSAERPKGSFSTLEIQRTEQGDSAMYLCASSPSIALNEKLFFGSGTQLSVL.

In this sample, this clone turned up a few times. The J gene is TRBJ1-2, the V gene TRBV19, with TRBD1 as a possible D gene (6 bases). CDR3 size: 13 residues. The V end lost 8 bases, the J end lost 2 bases, and 12 bases lay between the germline ends. Germline CDR1 reads LNHDA; CDR2 reads SQIVND (reference sequence). The DNA for the CDR3 is TGTGCCAGTTATGGACAGTCGAACTATGGCTACACCTTC. Amino acids: CASYGQSNYGYTF.